These T cell receptor beta chains were read from a single sample in a study of T cells in tumors and immune-related adverse events. Repertoires were generated with immunoSEQ multiplex PCR, while TCRdb's copy carries only in-frame clones and drops some. The table has several thousand clones, roughly 94% seen once. This sample comprised lymph node tissue, obtained from a patient treated with anti-PD-1 therapy. The receptors derive from a female donor with metastatic renal cell carcinoma. Each CDR3 is given with its conserved first and last residue. D genes are given only for firm matches. A row's size may be missing; if present it is once, few, many or a size class.

length	D	V	size	J	DNA	CDR3
14	.	TRBV9	.	TRBJ2-1	TGTGCCAGCAGCTCTACGATACAGCTCGAAGGGCAGTTCTTC	CASSSTIQLEGQFF
15	TRBD1	TRBV5-6	.	TRBJ1-6	TGTGCCAGCAGCCACCCGGACAGGCGCAATTCACCCCTCCACTTT	CASSHPDRRNSPLHF
14	.	TRBV9	.	TRBJ2-3	TGTGCCAGCAGCGTCGGAGGGCCGATAGATACGCAGTATTTT	CASSVGGPIDTQYF
13	TRBD1	TRBV30	.	TRBJ1-1	TGTGCCTGGAGTGGACGACAGGGCCTTGGAGCTTTCTTT	CAWSGRQGLGAFF
15	.	TRBV15	.	TRBJ2-5	TGTGCCACCAGCAGAGATCTTGGGGGCCAGGAGACCCAGTACTTC	CATSRDLGGQETQYF
15	.	TRBV19	.	TRBJ2-5	TGTGCCAGTAGTATAGATCTGGGACGGAAAGAGACCCAGTACTTC	CASSIDLGRKETQYF
13	.	TRBV12-5	.	TRBJ1-2	TGTGCTAGTGGTTTGTACGGGGGCTATGGCTACACCTTC	CASGLYGGYGYTF
16	TRBD2	TRBV5-1	.	TRBJ2-1	TGCGCCAGCAGCTTGGAGGCTAGCGGGAGGGGCAATGAGCAGTTCTTC	CASSLEASGRGNEQFF
11	.	TRBV19	.	TRBJ2-1	TGTGCCAGTAGTATGGGTCTCGAGCAGTTCTTC	CASSMGLEQFF
16	TRBD2	TRBV7-2	.	TRBJ2-7	TGTGCCAGCAGCTTAAGTAGCGGGAGGGCCGAATACGAGCAGTACTTC	CASSLSSGRAEYEQYF
16	.	TRBV29-1	.	TRBJ2-4	TGCAGCGTTGTGTCCCAGGGGGGGCTAGCCAAAAACATTCAGTACTTC	CSVVSQGGLAKNIQYF
16	.	TRBV28	.	TRBJ2-2	TGTGCCAGCAGTTTATCAACGGGAGTGCACACCGGGGAGCTGTTTTTT	CASSLSTGVHTGELFF
18	TRBD1	TRBV4-2	.	TRBJ2-5	TGTGCCAGCAGCCAAGGGGCAGGGACAGGGGGCGGGGAAGAGACCCAGTACTTC	CASSQGAGTGGGEETQYF
13	.	TRBV19	.	TRBJ2-2	TGTGCCAGTAGTGCAGACATCCCCGGGGAGCTGTTTTTT	CASSADIPGELFF
14	.	TRBV7-2	.	TRBJ1-2	TGTGCCAGCAGCTTAGGGGGTCAAAACTATGGCTACACCTTC	CASSLGGQNYGYTF
16	.	TRBV15	.	TRBJ2-7	TGTGCCACCAGCAGAGGCCGGGTTCAGGGATACTACGAGCAGTACTTC	CATSRGRVQGYYEQYF
13	TRBD1	TRBV19	few	TRBJ2-7	TGTGCCAGTAGGCGGGACAGGTTAAACGAGCAGTACTTC	CASRRDRLNEQYF